The present T cell receptor beta chain was sequenced within a study of OX40 agonist ivuxolimab in advanced cancers. Study background: Earlier anti-PD-1, anti-PD-L1 or anti-CTLA-4 therapy was permitted; 30% to 50% had received some.

This CDR3 region has 10 residues. Germline CDR1 and CDR2: SNHLY and FYNNEI. V lost 4 bases, J lost 7 bases, and 4 bases lay in between. Study conclusions and caveats: Both CD4+ and CD8+ T cell populations in blood had undergone clonal expansion by week 6 at 0.1 to 3.0 mg/kg.

Only one count was recorded for this clone. Its antigen remains unknown. This table comes from immunoSEQ multiplex PCR, and its TCRdb copy is limited to in-frame clones, with some not included. In the table there are about 61,000 clones, more than 85% of which are singletons. V gene TRBV2 combines with J gene TRBJ1-2; D gene ambiguous. This clonotype was sampled from an adult with an advanced solid tumor such as melanoma, head and neck, liver or kidney cancer. The sequenced sample was CD4+ or CD8+ T cells sorted from blood, obtained in a trial of the OX40 agonist ivuxolimab. The CDR3 DNA follows: TGTGCCAGCAGTGCAGGTGGCTACACCTTC. Translation gives CASSAGGYTF.